The sequence of this TCR beta chain was determined in a study of T cell responses to AZD1222 COVID-19 vaccine. Notes on the study in general: Recipients of AZD1222 seropositive at baseline numbered only five or six. Vaccine-associated CD4 TCRs ranged over spike, dominating at 160-218 and 743-854. Increases in Spike-specific TCR breadth and depth were seen after two AZD1222 doses.

Germline trimming cut 0 bases from V and 1 base from J; bases unmatched to any gene: 3. Germline CDR1 reads SGHTA; CDR2 reads FQGNSA. The CDR3 consists of 16 residues. A remark on this clone: Its antigen is still unknown.

The method was immunoSEQ multiplex PCR; TCRdb's version includes in-frame clones alone and lacks a portion of them. Of roughly 150,000 clones in the sample, under 95% were seen once. V and J are TRBV7-2 and TRBJ2-7; 10 bases are shared with TRBD1. The source material was peripheral blood, sampled 28 days after the second AZD1222 dose. The clonotype originates from an adult who received the AZD1222 COVID-19 vaccine. CDR3 amino acids: CASSLAGTGVSYEQYF. CDR3 coding DNA: TGTGCCAGCAGCTTAGCCGGGACAGGGGTATCCTACGAGCAGTACTTC. The full variable domain, rest sourced from reference TRBV7-2 and TRBJ2-7, is GAGVSQSPSNKVTEKGKDVELRCDPISGHTALYWYRQSLGQGLEFLIYFQGNSAPDKSGLPSDRFSAERTGGSVSTLTIQRTQQEDSAVYLCASSLAGTGVSYEQYFGPGTRLTVT.